The rows below give T cell receptor beta chains drawn from one sample of a study of shared clonotypes between healthy human individuals. Sequenced by immunoSEQ multiplex PCR; TCRdb stores in-frame clones only, minus some. The table lists some 2 million clones, about 95% of them singletons, with roughly 1% in the top ten. Sample: naive CD8+ T cells sorted from blood. These receptors were taken from a man younger than 30 in good health. CDR3s include the opening cysteine and the closing phenylalanine or tryptophan. A D gene is named only where the DNA matches it firmly. Clone size is given for some rows only: seen once, a few or many times, or a class if the clone is expanded.

abundance	v_gene	j_gene	d_gene	CDR3aa	CDR3nt
NA	TRBV12-5	TRBJ2-5	NA	CASGLAMVPKETQYF	TGTGCTAGTGGTTTGGCCATGGTCCCAAAAGAGACCCAGTACTTC
NA	TRBV9	TRBJ2-1	TRBD2	CASSEGLAGGDEQFF	TGTGCCAGCAGCGAAGGACTAGCGGGAGGGGATGAGCAGTTCTTC
NA	TRBV6-5	TRBJ1-4	NA	CASSYSVGERNEKLFF	TGTGCCAGCAGTTACTCGGTCGGGGAGCGTAATGAAAAACTGTTTTTT
few	TRBV2	TRBJ1-5	TRBD1	CASSATGGDQPQHF	TGTGCCAGCAGCGCGACAGGGGGGGATCAGCCCCAGCATTTT
NA	TRBV5-1	TRBJ1-2	NA	CASSPGTNDLYGYTF	TGCGCCAGCAGCCCGGGGACAAACGACCTCTATGGCTACACCTTC
NA	TRBV30	TRBJ2-1	NA	CAWSPGTEQFF	TGTGCCTGGAGCCCTGGTACTGAGCAGTTCTTC
NA	TRBV10-1	TRBJ2-7	NA	CASSNGYEQYF	TGCGCCAGCAGTAACGGGTACGAGCAGTACTTC
NA	TRBV7-9	TRBJ2-1	NA	CASSPPVVHNEQFF	TGTGCCAGCAGCCCACCCGTGGTCCACAATGAGCAGTTCTTC
NA	TRBV6-5	TRBJ2-1	NA	CASRFQGNEQFF	TGTGCCAGCAGATTCCAGGGTAATGAGCAGTTCTTC
NA	TRBV4-1	TRBJ2-7	TRBD2	CASSPERGSLYEQYF	TGCGCCAGCAGCCCGGAGCGGGGATCCCTCTACGAGCAGTACTTC
NA	TRBV27	TRBJ2-2	TRBD1	CASSSDRDNTGELFF	TGTGCCAGCAGTTCAGACAGGGACAACACCGGGGAGCTGTTTTTT
NA	TRBV4-3	TRBJ2-1	NA	CASSQENSYNEQFF	TGCGCCAGCAGCCAAGAGAACTCATACAATGAGCAGTTCTTC
NA	TRBV30	TRBJ2-7	TRBD1	CAYTGQEYEQYF	TGTGCCTACACGGGACAGGAGTACGAGCAGTACTTC
NA	TRBV7-9	TRBJ2-7	NA	CASSLEARRYEQYF	TGTGCCAGCAGCTTAGAGGCCCGCCGATACGAGCAGTACTTC
NA	TRBV19	TRBJ2-5	NA	CASSIGLLWRETQYF	TGTGCCAGTAGTATTGGATTACTCTGGAGGGAGACCCAGTACTTC
NA	TRBV4-3	TRBJ2-7	TRBD2	CASSQDRSGGSYEQYF	TGCGCCAGCAGCCAAGATCGTAGCGGGGGCTCCTACGAGCAGTACTTC
NA	TRBV5-6	TRBJ2-7	TRBD2	CASSLGGLAGVYEQYF	TGTGCCAGCAGCTTGGGGGGTCTAGCGGGAGTCTACGAGCAGTACTTC
NA	TRBV4-3	TRBJ1-1	NA	CASSQDGTGTMGAEAFF	TGCGCCAGCAGCCAAGATGGAACTGGGACAATGGGCGCTGAAGCTTTCTTT
once	TRBV5-6	TRBJ2-7	NA	CASSSPQDYRDEQYF	TGTGCCAGCAGCTCGCCCCAGGACTATCGCGACGAGCAGTACTTC
NA	TRBV5-6	TRBJ1-2	TRBD1	CASTWDITGTGDAYTF	TGTGCCAGCACATGGGACATAACCGGGACAGGGGATGCCTACACCTTC
NA	TRBV28	TRBJ1-1	NA	CASTLWGGTDEAFF	TGTGCCAGCACCCTCTGGGGCGGAACAGATGAAGCTTTCTTT
NA	TRBV4-1	TRBJ2-3	TRBD2	CASSQDVSGGGRTDTQYF	TGCGCCAGCAGCCAAGATGTTAGTGGCGGGGGGAGGACAGATACGCAGTATTTT
NA	TRBV6-5	TRBJ1-2	NA	CASSSMINYGYTF	TGTGCCAGCAGTTCGATGATAAACTATGGCTACACCTTC
NA	TRBV4-3	TRBJ2-7	TRBD2	CASSHPGTGGIGQYF	TGCGCCAGCAGCCATCCTGGGACGGGGGGAATCGGGCAGTACTTC
once	TRBV5-1	TRBJ1-1	NA	CASSLEQGVNTEAFF	TGCGCCAGCAGCTTGGAACAGGGTGTGAACACTGAAGCTTTCTTT
NA	TRBV6-5	TRBJ2-1	TRBD2	CASSYVAGPLGEQFF	TGTGCCAGCAGTTACGTAGCGGGGCCACTCGGTGAGCAGTTCTTC
NA	TRBV9	TRBJ2-5	TRBD2	CASSLGGPGQETQYF	TGTGCCAGCAGTCTGGGAGGGCCCGGGCAAGAGACCCAGTACTTC
once	TRBV28	TRBJ2-5	NA	CASSLTSRDIPYF	TGTGCCAGCAGTTTAACTTCCCGGGACATCCCGTACTTC
NA	TRBV6-1	TRBJ2-3	NA	CASSEGWAATDTQYF	TGTGCCAGCAGTGAAGGGTGGGCAGCCACAGATACGCAGTATTTT
NA	TRBV5-1	TRBJ2-5	NA	CASSSNTGTYFQETQYF	TGCGCCAGCAGCTCCAATACCGGGACTTACTTTCAAGAGACCCAGTACTTC
NA	TRBV7-3	TRBJ2-7	TRBD2	CASSLLSGGVDEQYF	TGTGCCAGCAGCTTGCTAAGCGGGGGTGTCGACGAGCAGTACTTC
NA	TRBV27	TRBJ1-5	NA	CASSMRQNQPQHF	TGTGCCAGCAGTATGCGACAGAATCAGCCCCAGCATTTT
NA	TRBV10-3	TRBJ2-1	TRBD2	CAISEFGLAGKDEQFF	TGTGCCATCAGTGAGTTTGGACTAGCGGGAAAGGATGAGCAGTTCTTC
NA	TRBV7-3	TRBJ2-1	NA	CASSLTQRAYNEQFF	TGTGCCAGCAGCTTAACCCAGCGGGCCTACAATGAGCAGTTCTTC
NA	TRBV19	TRBJ2-7	NA	CASRHRDFAYEQYF	TGTGCCAGTAGACACCGGGACTTTGCCTACGAGCAGTACTTC
NA	TRBV29-1	TRBJ2-1	NA	CSVEGTFLGGNEQFF	TGCAGCGTTGAGGGGACGTTTTTAGGAGGGAATGAGCAGTTCTTC
NA	TRBV5-6	TRBJ2-7	TRBD1	CASSSPRDRYSVYEQYF	TGTGCCAGCAGCTCCCCCCGGGACAGGTATTCCGTCTACGAGCAGTACTTC
once	TRBV2	TRBJ2-6	NA	CASSTRSGANVLTF	TGTGCCAGCAGTACTCGCTCTGGGGCCAACGTCCTGACTTTC
NA	TRBV29-1	TRBJ2-3	NA	CSVESANRATDTQYF	TGCAGCGTTGAAAGTGCGAACAGGGCCACAGATACGCAGTATTTT
NA	TRBV7-9	TRBJ2-2	NA	CASSVGGLAGELFF	TGTGCCAGCAGCGTAGGAGGTCTTGCCGGGGAGCTGTTTTTT
NA	TRBV6-1	TRBJ2-7	TRBD1	CASSEGGQALYEQYF	TGTGCCAGCAGTGAAGGGGGACAGGCTTTGTACGAGCAGTACTTC
NA	TRBV5-6	TRBJ2-5	TRBD2	CASSLVGLGAETQYF	TGTGCCAGCAGCTTGGTGGGACTAGGAGCAGAGACCCAGTACTTC
NA	TRBV5-6	TRBJ1-1	NA	CASSLAVGEAFF	TGTGCCAGCAGCTTGGCTGTGGGGGAAGCTTTCTTT
NA	TRBV19	TRBJ2-1	TRBD2	CASSNRDYVLDEQFF	TGTGCCAGTAGTAATCGGGACTACGTTTTGGATGAGCAGTTCTTC
once	TRBV30	TRBJ2-2	NA	CAWNIANTGELFF	TGTGCCTGGAATATAGCCAACACCGGGGAGCTGTTTTTT